This T cell receptor beta chain emerged from a study of beta chain features in type 1 diabetes. Points from the study as a whole: Type 1 diabetes patients showed a moderate but significant shortening of TCRB CDR3s in all four CD4+ subsets.

Expressed TCRB transcripts were sequenced because the entire RNA isolate underwent reverse transcription. Each sample of naive, central memory or regulatory T cells had, on average, roughly 3.4 million reads. The data were produced by immunoSEQ multiplex PCR, yet TCRdb's version contains in-frame clones alone and is incomplete. This repertoire shows approximately 240,000 clones, 16% found once; its top ten account for 0.085%. This clone was detected only a few times. Its antigen is as yet unknown. Sequences were obtained from naive CD4+ T cells from blood. This TCR was sampled from a man aged 25 to 45 with type 1 diabetes.

The CDR3 spells CASRISTGAFFEMEQYF. CDR3 DNA sequence: TGTGCCAGCAGAATATCGACAGGGGCTTTCTTCGAGATGGAGCAGTACTTC. The rearrangement uses TRBV7-8 and TRBJ2-7; 8 positions match TRBD1. The CDR3 extends over 17 amino acids. V lost 6 bases to trimming and J lost 7 bases; unmatched junction nucleotides: 20. Germline V gives CDR1 SGHVS, CDR2 FQNEAQ.